This T cell receptor beta chain was identified during a study of blood T cell repertoires in COVID-19. At the level of the study: Nucleic acid was either cDNA or gDNA, and it came from T cells, B-cell-depleted T cells, or PBMCs.

Authors' processing steps: Scientists estimated how many nucleated cells there were by amplifying reference gene primers. TCRdb's table, derived via immunoSEQ multiplex PCR, lists solely in-frame clones and lacks some. V and J calls and clone size follow that table, whereas D and trimming were derived from the DNA. The sample has roughly 100,000 clones, roughly 92% seen once; the top ten hold 1.9%. Seattle participants joined during active infection and were tracked over time. Trimming removed 4 bases from V and 8 bases from J; junction bases left unmatched: 5. The CDR3 runs to 13 residues. Germline V CDR1 and CDR2: SGHRS, YFSETQ.

The source is a woman aged 45-60 years with COVID-19, enrolled during active disease. The V call is TRBV5-1, the J call TRBJ1-3; 8 positions agree with TRBD1. Sequencing used peripheral blood. The CDR3 loop reads CASSLGQGYTIYF. The CDR3 DNA reads as TGCGCCAGCAGCCTAGGACAGGGTTACACCATATATTTT.